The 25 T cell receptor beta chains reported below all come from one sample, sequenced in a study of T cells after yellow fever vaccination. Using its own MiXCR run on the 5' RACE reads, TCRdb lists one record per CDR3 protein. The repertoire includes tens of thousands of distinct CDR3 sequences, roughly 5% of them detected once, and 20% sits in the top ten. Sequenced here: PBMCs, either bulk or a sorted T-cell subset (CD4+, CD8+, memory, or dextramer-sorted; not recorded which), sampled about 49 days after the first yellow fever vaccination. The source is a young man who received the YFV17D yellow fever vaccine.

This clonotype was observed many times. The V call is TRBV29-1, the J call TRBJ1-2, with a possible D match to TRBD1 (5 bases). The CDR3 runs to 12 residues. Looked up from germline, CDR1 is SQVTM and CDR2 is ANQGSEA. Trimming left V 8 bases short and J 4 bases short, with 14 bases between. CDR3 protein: CSLKLGTYGYTF. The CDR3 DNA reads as TGCAGCCTCAAGCTAGGGACCTATGGCTACACCTTC.

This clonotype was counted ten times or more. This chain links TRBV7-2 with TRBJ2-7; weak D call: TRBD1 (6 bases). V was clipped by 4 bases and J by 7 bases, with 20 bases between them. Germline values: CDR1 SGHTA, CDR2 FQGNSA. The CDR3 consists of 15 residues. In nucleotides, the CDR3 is TGTGCCAGCAGCTCCCAGGGGTCAGGACGTACGGAGCAGTACTTC. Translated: CASSSQGSGRTEQYF.

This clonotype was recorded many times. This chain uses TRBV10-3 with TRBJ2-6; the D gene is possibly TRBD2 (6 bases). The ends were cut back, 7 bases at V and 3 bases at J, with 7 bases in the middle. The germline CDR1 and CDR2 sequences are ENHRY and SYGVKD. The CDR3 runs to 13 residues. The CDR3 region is CAITRGGANVLTF. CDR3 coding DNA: TGTGCCATCACGCGGGGTGGGGCCAACGTCCTGACTTTC.

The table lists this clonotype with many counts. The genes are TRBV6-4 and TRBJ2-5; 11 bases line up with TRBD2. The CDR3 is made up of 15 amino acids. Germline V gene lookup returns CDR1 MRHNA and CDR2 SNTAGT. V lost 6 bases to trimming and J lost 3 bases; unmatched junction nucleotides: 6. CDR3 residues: CASSLTSGGKETQYF. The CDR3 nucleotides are TGTGCCAGCAGCCTAACTAGCGGGGGAAAAGAGACCCAGTACTTC.

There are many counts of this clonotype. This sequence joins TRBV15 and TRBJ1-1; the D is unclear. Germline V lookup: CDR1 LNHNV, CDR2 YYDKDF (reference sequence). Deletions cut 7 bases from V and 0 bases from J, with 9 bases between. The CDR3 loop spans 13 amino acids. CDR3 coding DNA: TGTGCCACCACGCGTGACTTGAACACTGAAGCTTTCTTT. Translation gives CATTRDLNTEAFF.

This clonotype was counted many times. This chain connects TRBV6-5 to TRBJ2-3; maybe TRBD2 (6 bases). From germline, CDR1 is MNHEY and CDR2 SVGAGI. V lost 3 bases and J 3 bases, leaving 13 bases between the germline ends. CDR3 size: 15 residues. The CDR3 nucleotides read TGTGCCAGCAGTTATTGGGCGGGGCCAACAGATACGCAGTATTTT. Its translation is CASSYWAGPTDTQYF.

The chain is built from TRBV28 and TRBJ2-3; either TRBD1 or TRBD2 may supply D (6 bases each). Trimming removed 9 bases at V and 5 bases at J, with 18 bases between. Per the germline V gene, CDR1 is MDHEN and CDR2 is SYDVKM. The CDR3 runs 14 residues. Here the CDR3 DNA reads TGTGCCAGTTCTAGTCGGGGGACACAAGATACGCAGTATTTT. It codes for CASSSRGTQDTQYF.

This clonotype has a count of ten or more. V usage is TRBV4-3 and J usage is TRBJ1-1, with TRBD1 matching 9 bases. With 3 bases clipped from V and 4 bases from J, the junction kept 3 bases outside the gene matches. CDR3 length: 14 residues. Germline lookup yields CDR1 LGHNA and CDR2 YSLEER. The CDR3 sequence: CASSQDRGITEAFF. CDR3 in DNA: TGCGCCAGCAGCCAGGACAGGGGCATCACTGAAGCTTTCTTT.

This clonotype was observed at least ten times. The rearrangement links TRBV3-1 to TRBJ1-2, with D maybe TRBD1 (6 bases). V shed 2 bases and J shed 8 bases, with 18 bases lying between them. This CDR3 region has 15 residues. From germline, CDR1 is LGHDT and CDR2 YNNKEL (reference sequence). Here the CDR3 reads CASSQTGTSPGGYTF. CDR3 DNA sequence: TGTGCCAGCAGCCAAACAGGGACCAGTCCGGGAGGCTACACCTTC.

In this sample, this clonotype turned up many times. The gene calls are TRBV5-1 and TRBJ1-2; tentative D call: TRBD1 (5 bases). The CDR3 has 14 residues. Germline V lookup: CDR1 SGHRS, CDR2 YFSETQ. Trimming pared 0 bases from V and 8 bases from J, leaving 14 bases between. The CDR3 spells CASSLGTPEGGYTF. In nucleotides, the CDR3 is TGCGCCAGCAGCTTGGGGACCCCCGAGGGGGGCTACACCTTC.

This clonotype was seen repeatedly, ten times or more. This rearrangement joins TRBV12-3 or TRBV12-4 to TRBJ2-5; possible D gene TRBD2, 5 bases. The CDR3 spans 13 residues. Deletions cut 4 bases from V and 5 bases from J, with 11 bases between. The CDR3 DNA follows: TGTGCCAGCAGTTCAGCGGACGGTGAGACCCAGTACTTC. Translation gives CASSSADGETQYF.

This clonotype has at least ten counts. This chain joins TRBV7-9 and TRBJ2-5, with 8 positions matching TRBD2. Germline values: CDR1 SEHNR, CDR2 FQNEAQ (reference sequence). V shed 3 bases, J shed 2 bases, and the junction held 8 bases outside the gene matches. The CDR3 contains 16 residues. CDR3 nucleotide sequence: TGTGCCAGCAGCTTTTCGGGGGGGCCTGGTCAAGAGACCCAGTACTTC. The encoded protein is CASSFSGGPGQETQYF.

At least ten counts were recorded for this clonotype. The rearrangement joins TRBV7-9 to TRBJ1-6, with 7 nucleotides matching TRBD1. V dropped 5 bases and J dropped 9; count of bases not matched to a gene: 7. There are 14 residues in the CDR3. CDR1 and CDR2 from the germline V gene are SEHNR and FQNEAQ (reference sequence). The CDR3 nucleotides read TGTGCCAGCAGCGCGGGGACAGATAGTTCACCCCTCCACTTT. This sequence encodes CASSAGTDSSPLHF.

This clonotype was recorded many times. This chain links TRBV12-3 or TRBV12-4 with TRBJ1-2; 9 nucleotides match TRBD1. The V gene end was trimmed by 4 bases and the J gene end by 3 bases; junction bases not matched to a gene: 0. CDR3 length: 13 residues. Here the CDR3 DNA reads TGTGCCAGCAGTTGGACAGGGGACTATGGCTACACCTTC. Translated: CASSWTGDYGYTF.

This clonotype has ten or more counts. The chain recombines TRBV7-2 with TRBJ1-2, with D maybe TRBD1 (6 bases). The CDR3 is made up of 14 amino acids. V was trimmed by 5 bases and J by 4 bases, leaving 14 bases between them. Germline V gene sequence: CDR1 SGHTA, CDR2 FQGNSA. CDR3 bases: TGTGCCAGCAGCCGAACAGGGAGCAGCTATGGCTACACCTTC. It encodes CASSRTGSSYGYTF.

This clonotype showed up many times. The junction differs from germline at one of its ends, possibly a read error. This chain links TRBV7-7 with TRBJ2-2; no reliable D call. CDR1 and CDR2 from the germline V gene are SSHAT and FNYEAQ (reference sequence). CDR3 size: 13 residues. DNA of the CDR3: TGTGCTAGCAGCCCTACGAACACCGGGGAGCTGTTTTTT. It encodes CASSPTNTGELFF.

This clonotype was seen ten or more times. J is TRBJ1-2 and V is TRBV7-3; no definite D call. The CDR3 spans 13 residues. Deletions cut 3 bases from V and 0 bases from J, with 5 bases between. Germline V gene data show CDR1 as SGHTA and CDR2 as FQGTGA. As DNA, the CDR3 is TGTGCCAGCAGCTTGCAAGCTAACTATGGCTACACCTTC. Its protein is CASSLQANYGYTF.

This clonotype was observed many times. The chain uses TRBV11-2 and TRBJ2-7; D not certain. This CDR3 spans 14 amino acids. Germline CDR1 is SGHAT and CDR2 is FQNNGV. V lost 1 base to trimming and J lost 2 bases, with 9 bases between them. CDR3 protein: CASSLGPGPYEQYF. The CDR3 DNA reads TGTGCCAGCAGCTTAGGCCCAGGACCCTACGAGCAGTACTTC.

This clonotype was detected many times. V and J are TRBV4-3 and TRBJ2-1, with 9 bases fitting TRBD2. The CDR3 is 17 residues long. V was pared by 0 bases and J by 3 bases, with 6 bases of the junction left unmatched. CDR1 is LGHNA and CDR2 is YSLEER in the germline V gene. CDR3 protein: CASSQDGRGGVYNEQFF. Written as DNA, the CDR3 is TGCGCCAGCAGCCAAGATGGGCGGGGGGGCGTCTACAATGAGCAGTTCTTC.

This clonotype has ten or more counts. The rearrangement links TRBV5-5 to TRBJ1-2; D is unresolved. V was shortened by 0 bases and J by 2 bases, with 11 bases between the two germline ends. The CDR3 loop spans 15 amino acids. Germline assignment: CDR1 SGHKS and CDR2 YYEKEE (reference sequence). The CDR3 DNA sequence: TGTGCCAGCAGCTTGGGGCAGGTCTTCAACTATGGCTACACCTTC. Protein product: CASSLGQVFNYGYTF.

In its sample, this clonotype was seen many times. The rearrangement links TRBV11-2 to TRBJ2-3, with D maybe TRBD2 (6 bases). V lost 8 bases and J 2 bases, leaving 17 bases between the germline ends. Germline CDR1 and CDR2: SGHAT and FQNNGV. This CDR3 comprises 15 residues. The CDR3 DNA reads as TGTGCCAGCCGGCGGGATCGGGGGTTCACAGATACGCAGTATTTT. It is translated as CASRRDRGFTDTQYF.

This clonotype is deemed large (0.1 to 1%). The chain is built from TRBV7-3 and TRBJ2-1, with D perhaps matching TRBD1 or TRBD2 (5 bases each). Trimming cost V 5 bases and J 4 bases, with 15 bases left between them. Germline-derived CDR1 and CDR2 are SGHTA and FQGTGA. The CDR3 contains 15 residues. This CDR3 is CASSRGASGYNEQFF. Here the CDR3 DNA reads TGTGCCAGCAGCCGAGGGGCCTCCGGGTACAATGAGCAGTTCTTC.

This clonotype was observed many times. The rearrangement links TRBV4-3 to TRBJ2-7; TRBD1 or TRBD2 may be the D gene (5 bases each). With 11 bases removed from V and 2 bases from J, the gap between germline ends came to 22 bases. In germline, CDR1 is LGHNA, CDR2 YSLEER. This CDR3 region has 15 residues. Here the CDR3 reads CAGQHTRDDTYEQYV. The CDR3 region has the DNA TGCGCCGGCCAACATACCCGGGACGACACCTACGAGCAGTACGTC.

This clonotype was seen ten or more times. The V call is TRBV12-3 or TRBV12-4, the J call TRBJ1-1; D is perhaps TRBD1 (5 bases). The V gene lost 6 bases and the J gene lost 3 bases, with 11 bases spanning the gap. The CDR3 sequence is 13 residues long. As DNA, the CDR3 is TGTGCCAGCAGCACCCCGGGGGACACTGAAGCTTTCTTT. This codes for CASSTPGDTEAFF.

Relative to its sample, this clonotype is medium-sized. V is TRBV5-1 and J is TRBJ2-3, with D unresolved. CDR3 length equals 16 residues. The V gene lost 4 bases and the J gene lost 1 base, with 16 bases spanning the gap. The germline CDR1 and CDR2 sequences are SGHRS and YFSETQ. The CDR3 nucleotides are TGCGCCAGCAGCCCTCTGGGTGTCACTGGCACAGATACGCAGTATTTT. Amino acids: CASSPLGVTGTDTQYF.